Below, one TCR beta chain is given with its context. The data originate from a study of blood T cell repertoires in COVID-19. The wider study: Italy, Spain and the United States were the sources of the convalescent and acute COVID-19 samples. In each case, the material was cDNA or gDNA derived from T cells, B-cell-depleted T cells, or PBMCs.

Original analysis: It was from reference gene primer amplification that nucleated cell counts were estimated. Clones were sequenced by immunoSEQ multiplex PCR, and TCRdb holds only the in-frame ones, with some missing. D and trimming were read from the DNA, whereas the V and J calls and clone size are those reported in that table. The sample lists 150,000 to 200,000 clones; about 86% were seen once. The sequence was obtained from a man aged 18-30 years with active or convalescent COVID-19. Specimen: peripheral blood.

The CDR3 region is CASSATGGSSSAKNIQYF. DNA of the CDR3: TGTGCCAGCAGCGCGACAGGGGGTTCTTCGTCCGCCAAAAACATTCAGTACTTC. The chain joins TRBV14 to TRBJ2-4, with 9 bases identical to TRBD1. CDR1 and CDR2 (germline): SGHDN, FVKESK. This CDR3 has 18 amino acids. V lost 5 bases and J lost 1; bases outside the gene matches: 12.